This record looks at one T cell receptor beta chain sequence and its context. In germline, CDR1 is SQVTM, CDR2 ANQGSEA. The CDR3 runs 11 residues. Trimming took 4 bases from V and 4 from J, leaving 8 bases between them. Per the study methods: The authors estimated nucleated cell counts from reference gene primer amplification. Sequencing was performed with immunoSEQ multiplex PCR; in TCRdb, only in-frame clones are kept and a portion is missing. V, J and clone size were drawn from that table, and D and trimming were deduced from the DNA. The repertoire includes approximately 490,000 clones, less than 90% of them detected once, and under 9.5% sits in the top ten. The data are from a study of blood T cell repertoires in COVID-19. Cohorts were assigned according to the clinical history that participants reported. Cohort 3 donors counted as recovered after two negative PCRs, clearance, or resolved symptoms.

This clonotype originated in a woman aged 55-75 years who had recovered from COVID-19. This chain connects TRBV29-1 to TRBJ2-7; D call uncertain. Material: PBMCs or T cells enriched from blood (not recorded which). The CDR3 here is CSVGQEYEQYF. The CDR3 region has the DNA TGCAGCGTTGGTCAGGAATACGAGCAGTACTTC.